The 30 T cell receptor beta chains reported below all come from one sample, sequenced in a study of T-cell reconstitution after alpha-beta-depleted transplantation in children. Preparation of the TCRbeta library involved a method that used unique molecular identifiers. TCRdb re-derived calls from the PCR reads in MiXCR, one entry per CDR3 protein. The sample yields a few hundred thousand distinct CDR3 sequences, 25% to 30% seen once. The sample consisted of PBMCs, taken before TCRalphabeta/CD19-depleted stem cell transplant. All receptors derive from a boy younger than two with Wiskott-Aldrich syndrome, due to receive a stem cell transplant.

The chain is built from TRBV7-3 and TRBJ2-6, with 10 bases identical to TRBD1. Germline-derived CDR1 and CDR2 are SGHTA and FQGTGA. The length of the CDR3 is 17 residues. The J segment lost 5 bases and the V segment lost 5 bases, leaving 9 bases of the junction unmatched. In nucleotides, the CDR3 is TGTGCCAGCAGCGCGACAGGGGGCGGGAGTAGGGCCAACGTCCTGACTTTC. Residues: CASSATGGGSRANVLTF.

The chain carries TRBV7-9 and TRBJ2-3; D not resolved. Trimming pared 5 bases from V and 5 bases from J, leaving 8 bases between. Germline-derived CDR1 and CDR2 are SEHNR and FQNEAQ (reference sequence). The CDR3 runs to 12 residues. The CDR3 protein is CASSRIGDTQYF. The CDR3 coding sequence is TGTGCCAGCAGCCGCATTGGAGATACGCAGTATTTT.

CDR3 protein: CASVSGRTGGREQFF. CDR3 coding DNA: TGTGCCAGCGTCTCGGGGAGGACAGGGGGTCGTGAGCAGTTCTTC. This chain links TRBV12-3 or TRBV12-4 with TRBJ2-1, with 10 bases matching TRBD1. V shed 8 bases and J 9 bases; nucleotides not matched to a gene: 13. The CDR3 is 15 amino acids.

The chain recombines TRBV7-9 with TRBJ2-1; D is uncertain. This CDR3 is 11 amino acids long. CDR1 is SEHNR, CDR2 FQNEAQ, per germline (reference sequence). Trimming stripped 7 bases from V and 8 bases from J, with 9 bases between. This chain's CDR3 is CASTYLYEQFF. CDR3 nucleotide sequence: TGTGCCAGCACGTATTTGTATGAGCAGTTCTTC. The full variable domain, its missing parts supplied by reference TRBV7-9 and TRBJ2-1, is DTGVSQNPRHKITKRGQNVTFRCDPISEHNRLYWYRQTLGQGPEFLTYFQNEAQLEKSRLLSDRFSAERPKGSFSTLEIQRTEQGDSAMYLCASTYLYEQFFGPGTRLTVL.

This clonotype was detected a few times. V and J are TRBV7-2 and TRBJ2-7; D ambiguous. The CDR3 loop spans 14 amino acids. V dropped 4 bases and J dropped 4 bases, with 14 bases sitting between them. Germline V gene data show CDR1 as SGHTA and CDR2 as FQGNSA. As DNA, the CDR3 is TGTGCCAGCAGCTCGTCGGTTAGCTTTTACGAGCAGTACTTC. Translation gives CASSSSVSFYEQYF.

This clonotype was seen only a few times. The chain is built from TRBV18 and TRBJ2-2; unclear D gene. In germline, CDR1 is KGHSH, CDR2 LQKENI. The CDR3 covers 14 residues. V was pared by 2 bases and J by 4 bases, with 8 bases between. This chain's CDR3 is CASSPTIITGELFF. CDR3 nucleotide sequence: TGTGCCAGCTCACCAACCATTATCACCGGGGAGCTGTTTTTT.

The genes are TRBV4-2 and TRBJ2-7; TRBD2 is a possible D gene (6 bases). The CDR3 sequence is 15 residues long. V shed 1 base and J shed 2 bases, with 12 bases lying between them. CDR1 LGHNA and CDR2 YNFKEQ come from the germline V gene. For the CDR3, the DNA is TGTGCCAGCAGCCAAGTGGGAGGCCCAACCTACGAGCAGTACTTC. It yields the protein CASSQVGGPTYEQYF.

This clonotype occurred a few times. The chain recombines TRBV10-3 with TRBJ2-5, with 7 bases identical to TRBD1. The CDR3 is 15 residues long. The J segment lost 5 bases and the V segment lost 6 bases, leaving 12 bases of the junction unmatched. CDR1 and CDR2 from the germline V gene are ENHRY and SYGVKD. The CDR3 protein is CAIRAAGTAQETQYF. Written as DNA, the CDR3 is TGTGCCATCAGGGCCGCCGGGACAGCCCAGGAGACCCAGTACTTC.

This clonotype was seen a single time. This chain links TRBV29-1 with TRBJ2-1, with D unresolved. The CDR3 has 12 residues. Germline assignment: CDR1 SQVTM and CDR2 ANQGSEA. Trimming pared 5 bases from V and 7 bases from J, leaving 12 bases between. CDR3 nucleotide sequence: TGCAGCGTTCACAGACAATGGAATGAGCAGTTCTTC. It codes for CSVHRQWNEQFF.

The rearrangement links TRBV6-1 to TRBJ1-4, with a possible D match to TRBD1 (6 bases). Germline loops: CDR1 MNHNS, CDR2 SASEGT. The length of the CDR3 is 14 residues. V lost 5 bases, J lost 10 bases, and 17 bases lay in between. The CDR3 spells CASSPRRTAGKLFF. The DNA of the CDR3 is TGTGCCAGCAGTCCGAGACGGACAGCCGGAAAACTGTTTTTT.

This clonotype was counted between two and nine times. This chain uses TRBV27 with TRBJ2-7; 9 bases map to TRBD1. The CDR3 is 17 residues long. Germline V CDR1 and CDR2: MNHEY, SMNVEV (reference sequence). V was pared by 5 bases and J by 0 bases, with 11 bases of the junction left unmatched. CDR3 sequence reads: CASSPLHGQGISYEQYF. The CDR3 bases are TGTGCCAGCAGTCCACTCCACGGACAGGGGATCTCCTACGAGCAGTACTTC.

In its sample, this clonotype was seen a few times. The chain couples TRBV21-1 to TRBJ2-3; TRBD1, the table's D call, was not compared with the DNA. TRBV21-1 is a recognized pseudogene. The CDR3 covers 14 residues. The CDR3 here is CATPPGQGSDTQYF. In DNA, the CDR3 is TGTGCCACCCCACCGGGACAGGGATCAGATACGCAGTATTTT.

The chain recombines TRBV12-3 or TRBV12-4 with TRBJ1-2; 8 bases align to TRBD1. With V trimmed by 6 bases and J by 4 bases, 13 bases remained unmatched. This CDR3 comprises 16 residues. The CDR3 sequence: CASSPPPQTGAYGYTF. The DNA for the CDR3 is TGTGCCAGCAGCCCTCCCCCACAGACAGGGGCCTATGGCTACACCTTC.

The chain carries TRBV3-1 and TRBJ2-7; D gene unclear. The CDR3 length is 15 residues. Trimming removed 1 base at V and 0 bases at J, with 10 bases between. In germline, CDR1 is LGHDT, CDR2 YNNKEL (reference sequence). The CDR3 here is CASSQGYASSYEQYF. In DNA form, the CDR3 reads TGTGCCAGCAGCCAAGGTTATGCTAGCTCCTACGAGCAGTACTTC.

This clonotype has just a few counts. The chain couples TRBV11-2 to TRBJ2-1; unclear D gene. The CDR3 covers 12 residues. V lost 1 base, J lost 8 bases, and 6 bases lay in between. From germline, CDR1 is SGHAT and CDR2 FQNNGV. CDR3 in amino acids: CASSLARHEQFF. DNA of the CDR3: TGTGCCAGCAGCTTAGCTAGGCATGAGCAGTTCTTC.

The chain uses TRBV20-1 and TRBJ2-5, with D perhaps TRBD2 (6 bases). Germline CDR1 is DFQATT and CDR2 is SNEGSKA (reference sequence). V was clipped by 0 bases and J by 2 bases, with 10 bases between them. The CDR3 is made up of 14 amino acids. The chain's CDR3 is CSARDLGGQETQYF. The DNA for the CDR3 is TGCAGTGCTAGAGATCTCGGGGGACAAGAGACCCAGTACTTC.

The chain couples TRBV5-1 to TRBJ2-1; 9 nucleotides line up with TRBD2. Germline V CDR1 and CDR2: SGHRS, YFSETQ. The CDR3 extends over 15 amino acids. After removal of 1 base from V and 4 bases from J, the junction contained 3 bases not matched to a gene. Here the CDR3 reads CASSLPSGAYNEQFF. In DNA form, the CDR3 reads TGCGCCAGCAGCTTGCCTAGCGGGGCTTACAATGAGCAGTTCTTC.

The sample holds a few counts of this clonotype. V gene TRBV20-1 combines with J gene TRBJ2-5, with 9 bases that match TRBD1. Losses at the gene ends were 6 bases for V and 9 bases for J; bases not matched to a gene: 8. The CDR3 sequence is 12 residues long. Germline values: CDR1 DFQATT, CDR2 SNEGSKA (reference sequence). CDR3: CSAAPGQGAQYF. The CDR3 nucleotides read TGCAGTGCCGCTCCGGGACAGGGCGCCCAGTACTTC.

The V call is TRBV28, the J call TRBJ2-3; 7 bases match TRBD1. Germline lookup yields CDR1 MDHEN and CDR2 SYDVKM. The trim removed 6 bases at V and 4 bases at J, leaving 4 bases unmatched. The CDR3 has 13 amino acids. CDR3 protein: CASRRQGPDTQYF. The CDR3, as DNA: TGTGCCAGCAGAAGACAGGGCCCAGATACGCAGTATTTT. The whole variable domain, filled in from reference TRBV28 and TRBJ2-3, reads DVKVTQSSRYLVKRTGEKVFLECVQDMDHENMFWYRQDPGLGLRLIYFSYDVKMKEKGDIPEGYSVSREKKERFSLILESASTNQTSMYLCASRRQGPDTQYFGPGTRLTVL.

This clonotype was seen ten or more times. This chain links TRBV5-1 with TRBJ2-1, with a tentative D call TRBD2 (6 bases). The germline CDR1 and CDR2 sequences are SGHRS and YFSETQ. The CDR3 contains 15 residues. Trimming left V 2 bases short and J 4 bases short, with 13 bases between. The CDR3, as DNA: TGCGCCAGCAGCTTTTCCCTAGCGCATTACAATGAGCAGTTCTTC. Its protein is CASSFSLAHYNEQFF.

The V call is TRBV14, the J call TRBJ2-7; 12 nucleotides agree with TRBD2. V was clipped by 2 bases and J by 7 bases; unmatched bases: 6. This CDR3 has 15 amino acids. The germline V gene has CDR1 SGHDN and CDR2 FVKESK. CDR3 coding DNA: TGTGCCAGCAGCCAAAGACTAGCGGGAGTAGGTGAGCAGTACTTC. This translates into CASSQRLAGVGEQYF.

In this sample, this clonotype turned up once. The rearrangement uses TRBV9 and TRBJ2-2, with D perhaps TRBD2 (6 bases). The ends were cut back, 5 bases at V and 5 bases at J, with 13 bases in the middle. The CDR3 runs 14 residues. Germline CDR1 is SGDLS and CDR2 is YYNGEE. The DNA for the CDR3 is TGTGCCAGCAGGTATACCGCGGGAACCGGGGAGCTGTTTTTT. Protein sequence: CASRYTAGTGELFF.

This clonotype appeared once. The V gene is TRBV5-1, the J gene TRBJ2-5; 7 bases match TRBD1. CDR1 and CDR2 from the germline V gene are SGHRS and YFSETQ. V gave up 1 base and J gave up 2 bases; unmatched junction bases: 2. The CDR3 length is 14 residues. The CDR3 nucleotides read TGCGCCAGCAGCTTGAAGGGGGCGCAAGAGACCCAGTACTTC. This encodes CASSLKGAQETQYF.

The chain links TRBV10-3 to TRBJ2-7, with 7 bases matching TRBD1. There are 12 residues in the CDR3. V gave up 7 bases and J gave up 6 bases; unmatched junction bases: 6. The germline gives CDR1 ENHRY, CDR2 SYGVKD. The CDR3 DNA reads TGTGCCATCACAGGGGCAGGGGGCGAGCAGTACTTC. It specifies CAITGAGGEQYF.

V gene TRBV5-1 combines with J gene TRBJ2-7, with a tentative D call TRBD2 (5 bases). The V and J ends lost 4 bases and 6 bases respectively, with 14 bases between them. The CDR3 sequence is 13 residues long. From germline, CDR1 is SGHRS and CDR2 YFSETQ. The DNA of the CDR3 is TGCGCCAGCAGCAAGCGGTCGTCGGGCGAGCAGTACTTC. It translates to CASSKRSSGEQYF.

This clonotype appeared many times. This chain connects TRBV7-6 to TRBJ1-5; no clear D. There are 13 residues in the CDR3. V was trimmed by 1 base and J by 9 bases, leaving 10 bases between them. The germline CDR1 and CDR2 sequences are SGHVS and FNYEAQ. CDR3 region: CASSLDLDGPQHF. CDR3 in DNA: TGTGCCAGCAGCTTAGATTTAGACGGGCCCCAGCATTTT.

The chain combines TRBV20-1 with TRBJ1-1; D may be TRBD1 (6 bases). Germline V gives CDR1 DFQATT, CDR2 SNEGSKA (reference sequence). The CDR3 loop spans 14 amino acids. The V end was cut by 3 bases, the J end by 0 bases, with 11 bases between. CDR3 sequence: CSARGAGVNTEAFF. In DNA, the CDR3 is TGCAGTGCTAGGGGAGCAGGGGTGAACACTGAAGCTTTCTTT.

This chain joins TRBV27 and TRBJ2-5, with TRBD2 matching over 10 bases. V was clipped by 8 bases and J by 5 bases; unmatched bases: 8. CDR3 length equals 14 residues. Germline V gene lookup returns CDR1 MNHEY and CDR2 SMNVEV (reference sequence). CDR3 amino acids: CASGNSGRLETQYF. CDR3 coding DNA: TGTGCCAGCGGGAATAGCGGGAGGCTGGAGACCCAGTACTTC.

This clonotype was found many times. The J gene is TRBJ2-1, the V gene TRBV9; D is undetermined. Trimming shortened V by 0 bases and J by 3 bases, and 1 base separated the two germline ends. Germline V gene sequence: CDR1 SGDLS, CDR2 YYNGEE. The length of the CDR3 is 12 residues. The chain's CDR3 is CASSVDYNEQFF. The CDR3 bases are TGTGCCAGCAGCGTAGACTACAATGAGCAGTTCTTC.

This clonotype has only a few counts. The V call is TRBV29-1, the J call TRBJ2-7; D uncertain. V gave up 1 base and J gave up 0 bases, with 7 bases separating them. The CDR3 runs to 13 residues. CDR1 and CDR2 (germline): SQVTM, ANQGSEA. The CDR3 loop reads CSVEGLGSYEQYF. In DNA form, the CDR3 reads TGCAGCGTTGAAGGGCTTGGCTCCTACGAGCAGTACTTC.